Below are 27 T cell receptor beta chains sequenced from a single sample in a study of cytotoxic CD8 clonotypes in ibrutinib-treated CLL. This table comes from immunoSEQ multiplex PCR, and its TCRdb copy is limited to in-frame clones, with some not included. Of 140,000 to 150,000 clones listed, 75% to 80% are singletons. Sequences were derived from PBMCs, sampled after 24 months of ibrutinib treatment. The source is a human donor with chronic lymphocytic leukemia.

This rearrangement joins TRBV5-1 to TRBJ2-1; D possibly matches TRBD1 or TRBD2 (5 bases each). V lost 0 bases to trimming and J lost 5 bases, with 15 bases between them. The CDR3 consists of 16 residues. Germline-derived CDR1 and CDR2 are SGHRS and YFSETQ. The CDR3 spells CASSLGGPLMDNEQFF. The CDR3 nucleotides read TGCGCCAGCAGCTTGGGGGGACCCCTTATGGACAATGAGCAGTTCTTC.

This rearrangement joins TRBV18 to TRBJ1-4; D is perhaps TRBD1 (5 bases). The germline V gene encodes CDR1 KGHSH and CDR2 LQKENI. This CDR3 region has 16 residues. V was pared by 0 bases and J by 7 bases, with 15 bases between. CDR3 DNA sequence: TGTGCCAGCTCACCACCGTCGGGGCGCCGAGGTGAAAAACTGTTTTTT. Encoded protein: CASSPPSGRRGEKLFF.

A remark on this clone: Distinct nucleotide sequences in the sample also encode this CDR3. J is TRBJ2-7 and V is TRBV28; D possibly matches TRBD1 or TRBD2 (7 bases each). The V end was cut by 6 bases, the J end by 3 bases, with 12 bases between. The CDR3 is 13 amino acids. Germline lookup yields CDR1 MDHEN and CDR2 SYDVKM. DNA of the CDR3: TGTGCCAGCAGCCCAGGGGGGGACTACGAGCAGTACTTC. Its translation is CASSPGGDYEQYF.

This clone was seen a few times. This chain connects TRBV7-9 to TRBJ2-3, with D unresolved. The CDR3 has 14 amino acids. The germline gives CDR1 SEHNR, CDR2 FQNEAQ (reference sequence). V was cut by 5 bases and J by 3 bases, with 12 bases left in between. The CDR3 protein is CASSQRLGTDTQYF. CDR3 nucleotides: TGTGCCAGCAGCCAAAGACTCGGGACAGATACGCAGTATTTT. Full variable domain (remainder filled in from reference TRBV7-9 and TRBJ2-3): DTGVSQNPRHKITKRGQNVTFRCDPISEHNRLYWYRQTLGQGPEFLTYFQNEAQLEKSRLLSDRFSAERPKGSFSTLEIQRTEQGDSAMYLCASSQRLGTDTQYFGPGTRLTVL.

The CDR3, as DNA: TGTGCCAGCAGCCTCACAGGGGGCTCGCAGTACTTC. This sequence encodes CASSLTGGSQYF. The chain carries TRBV5-5 and TRBJ2-7, with TRBD1 matching 9 bases. V was clipped by 4 bases and J by 9 bases; unmatched bases: 5. This CDR3 region has 12 residues. Germline V lookup: CDR1 SGHKS, CDR2 YYEKEE (reference sequence).

J is TRBJ1-6 and V is TRBV19; maybe TRBD1 (5 bases). V was trimmed by 2 bases and J by 5 bases, leaving 10 bases between them. Germline-derived CDR1 and CDR2 are LNHDA and SQIVND (reference sequence). This CDR3 contains 15 residues. For the CDR3, the DNA is TGTGCCAGTAGTATACAGGGCGCGGATAATTCACCCCTCCACTTT. As protein: CASSIQGADNSPLHF.

This clone was recorded a few times. The rearrangement joins TRBV5-6 to TRBJ2-2; D is uncertain. CDR1 is SGHDT, CDR2 YYEEEE, per germline. The V end was cut by 5 bases, the J end by 1 base, with 12 bases between. The CDR3 is 15 residues long. The CDR3 DNA sequence: TGTGCCAGCAGGGTGCAAAGGTGGAACACCGGGGAGCTGTTTTTT. Amino acid sequence: CASRVQRWNTGELFF.

CDR3 coding DNA: TGTGCCAGCAGCTTTTCGGGGGAGCTGTTTTTT. Encoded protein: CASSFSGELFF. V is TRBV5-4 and J is TRBJ2-2; unclear D gene. CDR3 length: 11 amino acids. Germline CDR1 is SGHNT and CDR2 is YYREEE (reference sequence). V lost 2 bases and J lost 8, with 4 bases in between.

V and J are TRBV19 and TRBJ2-7; TRBD1 matches at 8 bases. The CDR3 totals 14 residues. Trimming at V came to 6 bases and at J to 4 bases, leaving 8 bases not matched to a gene. In germline, CDR1 is LNHDA, CDR2 SQIVND (reference sequence). Here the CDR3 DNA reads TGTGCCAGTAGCCCGGGACAGGTGGGGTACGAGCAGTACTTC. The encoded protein is CASSPGQVGYEQYF.

This clone was observed once. The gene calls are TRBV10-3 and TRBJ2-5, with unresolved D. V was pared by 10 bases and J by 4 bases, with 16 bases between. Germline CDR1 reads ENHRY; CDR2 reads SYGVKD. The CDR3 covers 13 residues. CDR3 DNA: TGTGCCACCGGGTCGAACCCTGGAGAGACCCAGTACTTC. Its protein product is CATGSNPGETQYF.

The chain is built from TRBV5-1 and TRBJ1-1; D uncertain. Trimming cost V 3 bases and J 0 bases, with 6 bases left between them. The germline CDR1 and CDR2 sequences are SGHRS and YFSETQ. There are 13 residues in the CDR3. Written as DNA, the CDR3 is TGCGCCAGCAGCTCGGACCTGAACACTGAAGCTTTCTTT. It codes for CASSSDLNTEAFF.

Written as DNA, the CDR3 is TGTGCCAGCAGCTTAGTCCAGGGGAGGATAACCACAGATACGCAGTATTTT. Its translation: CASSLVQGRITTDTQYF. The V call is TRBV13, the J call TRBJ2-3; D may match TRBD1 or TRBD2 (6 bases each). Trimming shortened V by 1 base and J by 2 bases, and 16 bases separated the two germline ends. The CDR3 runs to 17 residues. Germline V lookup: CDR1 PRHDT, CDR2 FYEKMQ (reference sequence).

V is TRBV7-6 and J is TRBJ2-7; a possible D gene is TRBD1 (5 bases). The CDR3 sequence is 14 residues long. Between the trimmed V and J ends, which lost 2 bases and 2 bases, there was a span of 10 bases. Per the germline V gene, CDR1 is SGHVS and CDR2 is FNYEAQ. The CDR3 here is CASSLLAGTYEQYF. The CDR3 nucleotides read TGTGCCAGCAGCTTACTTGCAGGGACCTACGAGCAGTACTTC.

The chain uses TRBV10-3 and TRBJ1-1; weak D call: TRBD1 (5 bases). This CDR3 is built from 14 residues. V lost 6 bases, J lost 3 bases, and 14 bases lay in between. In germline, CDR1 is ENHRY, CDR2 SYGVKD. The CDR3 DNA reads TGTGCCATCAGGGGGACGCCCACCGACACTGAAGCTTTCTTT. Its protein product is CAIRGTPTDTEAFF.

V and J are TRBV6-5 and TRBJ1-2; 9 bases align to TRBD1. Germline V CDR1 and CDR2: MNHEY, SVGAGI. This CDR3 is built from 13 residues. With V trimmed by 5 bases and J by 6 bases, 4 bases remained unmatched. The CDR3 bases are TGTGCCAGCAGTGAAGGGACAGGGAATGGCTACACCTTC. Its translation: CASSEGTGNGYTF.

The rearrangement links TRBV5-6 to TRBJ2-1; a weak D match, TRBD2 (5 bases). Trimming stripped 5 bases from V and 9 bases from J, with 18 bases between. The CDR3 has 14 amino acids. From germline, CDR1 is SGHDT and CDR2 YYEEEE. The CDR3 spells CASRPATGVAEQFF. The CDR3 nucleotides are TGTGCCAGCAGACCGGCAACCGGGGTCGCTGAGCAGTTCTTC.

The V gene is TRBV16, the J gene TRBJ2-7; D is unclear. CDR3 length: 13 residues. V dropped 7 bases and J dropped 7 bases, with 17 bases sitting between them. Germline CDR1 reads KGHSY; CDR2 reads FQNENV. The DNA of the CDR3 is TGTGCCAGCACCCCTTGGGCCTCTGGGGAGCAGTACTTC. The encoded protein is CASTPWASGEQYF.

V usage is TRBV7-2 and J usage is TRBJ1-2; the match to TRBD1 covers 8 bases. This CDR3 has 15 amino acids. Germline V gives CDR1 SGHTA, CDR2 FQGNSA. The ends lost 5 bases at V and 4 bases at J; junction bases unmatched: 9. CDR3 coding DNA: TGTGCCAGCAGCACCCAGACAGGGGAGGTCTATGGCTACACCTTC. Protein: CASSTQTGEVYGYTF.

J is TRBJ2-2 and V is TRBV5-1; the D gene is possibly TRBD2 (5 bases). CDR1 and CDR2 from the germline V gene are SGHRS and YFSETQ. V shed 5 bases and J shed 3 bases, with 11 bases lying between them. The CDR3 extends over 14 amino acids. The CDR3 is CASRGRVDTGELFF. The CDR3 region has the DNA TGCGCCAGCAGAGGGCGGGTGGACACCGGGGAGCTGTTTTTT.

The chain is built from TRBV7-2 and TRBJ1-4; 11 bases match TRBD1. V lost 5 bases, J lost 7 bases, and 6 bases stayed unmatched. The CDR3 contains 15 residues. CDR1 and CDR2 (germline): SGHTA, FQGNSA. CDR3 coding DNA: TGTGCCAGCAGCCCCCGGACAGGGGGCGGTGAAAAACTGTTTTTT. Its translation is CASSPRTGGGEKLFF.

The chain carries TRBV11-2 and TRBJ2-3, with a tentative D call TRBD1 (6 bases). Germline values: CDR1 SGHAT, CDR2 FQNNGV. The CDR3 runs to 15 residues. V lost 4 bases and J 6 bases, leaving 17 bases between the germline ends. The CDR3 DNA reads TGTGCCAGCAGCTCCCCGGGACACCAATCGGATACGCAGTATTTT. This gives the protein CASSSPGHQSDTQYF. Based on the CDR3 plus reference TRBV11-2 and TRBJ2-3, the full variable domain is EAGVAQSPRYKIIEKRQSVAFWCNPISGHATLYWYQQILGQGPKLLIQFQNNGVVDDSQLPKDRFSAERLKGVDSTLKIQPAKLEDSAVYLCASSSPGHQSDTQYFGPGTRLTVL.

V is TRBV18 and J is TRBJ2-2; 9 positions match TRBD1. There are 16 residues in the CDR3. The trim removed 0 bases at V and 5 bases at J, leaving 4 bases unmatched. From germline, CDR1 is KGHSH and CDR2 LQKENI. The CDR3: CASSPPGQGITGELFF. For the CDR3, the DNA is TGTGCCAGCTCACCACCGGGACAGGGAATAACCGGGGAGCTGTTTTTT.

The chain couples TRBV5-1 to TRBJ2-2; perhaps D is TRBD1 or TRBD2 (5 bases each). The CDR3 has 15 residues. From germline, CDR1 is SGHRS and CDR2 YFSETQ. Trimming removed 4 bases from V and 4 bases from J, with 14 bases in between. For the CDR3, the DNA is TGCGCCAGCAGCCCGGGACGAGTCCTCACCGGGGAGCTGTTTTTT. Its protein product is CASSPGRVLTGELFF.

The gene calls are TRBV5-4 and TRBJ2-2; 12 nucleotides match TRBD2. The V gene end was trimmed by 0 bases and the J gene end by 4 bases; junction bases not matched to a gene: 4. CDR3 size: 17 residues. Germline loops: CDR1 SGHNT, CDR2 YYREEE (reference sequence). The CDR3 loop reads CASSLGGLAGTTGELFF. The CDR3 DNA follows: TGTGCCAGCAGCTTGGGTGGACTAGCGGGGACCACCGGGGAGCTGTTTTTT.

The sample holds a few counts of this clone. The rearrangement uses TRBV28 and TRBJ2-7, with D possibly called TRBD1 or TRBD2 (5 bases each). The CDR3 extends over 15 amino acids. From germline, CDR1 is MDHEN and CDR2 SYDVKM. The V end was cut by 3 bases, the J end by 0 bases, with 12 bases between. CDR3 DNA sequence: TGTGCCAGCAGTTTTTTGGGACCGTACTCCTACGAGCAGTACTTC. Protein: CASSFLGPYSYEQYF.

This clone has just a few counts. V and J are TRBV30 and TRBJ1-5, with TRBD1 matching 7 bases. CDR1 GTSNPN and CDR2 SVGIG come from the germline V gene (reference sequence). The V segment lost 3 bases and the J segment 3 bases; nucleotides outside the gene matches: 8. The CDR3 consists of 15 residues. DNA for the CDR3: TGTGCCTGGAGCAGCGGGACAGAACACAATCAGCCCCAGCATTTT. Encoded protein: CAWSSGTEHNQPQHF. The whole variable domain, remainder taken from reference TRBV30 and TRBJ1-5, is SQTIHQWPATLVQPVGSPLSLECTVEGTSNPNLYWYRQAAGRGLQLLFYSVGIGQISSEVPQNLSASRPQDRQFILSSKKLLLSDSGFYLCAWSSGTEHNQPQHFGDGTRLSIL.

The table lists this clone with a few counts. The rearrangement uses TRBV19 and TRBJ1-2; 7 bases match TRBD1. The V gene's germline CDR1 is LNHDA and CDR2 SQIVND (reference sequence). The trim removed 3 bases at V and 0 bases at J, leaving 4 bases unmatched. The CDR3 totals 15 residues. The CDR3 nucleotides are TGTGCCAGTAGTATTTCGGGGACAGCTAACTATGGCTACACCTTC. Translated, it gives CASSISGTANYGYTF.